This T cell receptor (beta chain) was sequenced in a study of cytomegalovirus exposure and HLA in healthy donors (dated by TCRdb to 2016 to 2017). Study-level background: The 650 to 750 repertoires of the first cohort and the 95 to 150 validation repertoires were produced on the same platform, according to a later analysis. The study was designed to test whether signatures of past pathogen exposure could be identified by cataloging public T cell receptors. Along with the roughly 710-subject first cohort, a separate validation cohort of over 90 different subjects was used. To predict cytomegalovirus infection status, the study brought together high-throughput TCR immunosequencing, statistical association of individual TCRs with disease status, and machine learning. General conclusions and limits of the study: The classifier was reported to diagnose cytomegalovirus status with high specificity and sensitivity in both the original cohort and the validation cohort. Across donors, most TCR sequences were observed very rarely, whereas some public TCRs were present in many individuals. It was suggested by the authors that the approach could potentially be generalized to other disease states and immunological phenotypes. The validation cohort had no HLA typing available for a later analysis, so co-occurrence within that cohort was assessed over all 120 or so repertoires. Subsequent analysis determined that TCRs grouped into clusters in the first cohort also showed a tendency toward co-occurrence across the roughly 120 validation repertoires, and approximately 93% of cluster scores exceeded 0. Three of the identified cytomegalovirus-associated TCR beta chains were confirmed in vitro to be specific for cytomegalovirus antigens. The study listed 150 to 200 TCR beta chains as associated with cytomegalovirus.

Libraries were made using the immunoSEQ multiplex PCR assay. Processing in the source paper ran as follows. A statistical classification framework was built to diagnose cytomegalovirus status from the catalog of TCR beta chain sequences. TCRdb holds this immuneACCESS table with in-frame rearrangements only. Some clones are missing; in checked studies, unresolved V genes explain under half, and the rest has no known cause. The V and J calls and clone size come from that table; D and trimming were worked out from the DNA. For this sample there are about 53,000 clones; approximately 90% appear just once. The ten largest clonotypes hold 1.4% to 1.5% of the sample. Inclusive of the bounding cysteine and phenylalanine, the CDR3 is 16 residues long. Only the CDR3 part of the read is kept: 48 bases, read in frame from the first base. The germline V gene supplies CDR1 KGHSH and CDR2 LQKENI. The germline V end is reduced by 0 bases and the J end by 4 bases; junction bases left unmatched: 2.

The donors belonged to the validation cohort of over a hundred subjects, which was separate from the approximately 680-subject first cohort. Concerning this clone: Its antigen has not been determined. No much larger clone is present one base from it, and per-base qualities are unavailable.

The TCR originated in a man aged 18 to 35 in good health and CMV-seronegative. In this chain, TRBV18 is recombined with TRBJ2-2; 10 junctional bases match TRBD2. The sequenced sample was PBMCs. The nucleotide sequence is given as TGTGCCAGCTCACCACCAGCGGGAGGGGGCACCGGGGAGCTGTTTTTT. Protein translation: CASSPPAGGGTGELFF.